This T cell receptor beta chain was captured by sequencing in a study of blood T cell repertoires in COVID-19. Study-wide context: Acute-phase and convalescent COVID-19 samples originated in the United States, Italy and Spain. Sources were T cells, B-cell-depleted T cells, or PBMCs; the material itself was cDNA or gDNA.

Sequencing was performed with immunoSEQ multiplex PCR; in TCRdb, only in-frame clones are kept and a portion is missing. The repertoire has some 170,000 clones, 70% to 90% of them found once; the top ten carry 9.5% to 13%. The sequenced sample consisted of peripheral blood. The source of this sequence is a human donor in a cohort sampled during active COVID-19.

This CDR3 reads CASSLLEDTQYF. The CDR3 DNA reads as TGTGCCAGCAGTCTCCTGGAGGATACGCAGTATTTT. The chain carries TRBV6-2 or TRBV6-3 and TRBJ2-3; D remains ambiguous. The CDR3 has 12 residues. Germline V lookup: CDR1 MNHEY, CDR2 SVGEGT. Trimming removed 5 bases from V and 6 bases from J, with 9 bases in between.